This TCR beta chain originates from a study of PD-1 blockade in classical Hodgkin lymphoma. General study results and limits: Those patients who began receiving nivolumab less than 1 year after ASCT had lower diversity, and they were excluded. Baseline diversity in complete responders resembled that of newly diagnosed patients. What caused the repertoire differences, perhaps disease activity or prior therapy, remains undefined. Healthy donors reportedly exceeded newly diagnosed patients in baseline TCR diversity.

Every patient experienced relapse after autologous stem cell transplantation, and brentuximab vedotin exposure varied. Trimming cost V 5 bases and J 4 bases; bases outside gene matches: 20. Per germline, CDR1 SEHNR and CDR2 FQNEAQ (reference sequence). CDR3 length equals 19 residues. By sample fraction, this clone is large. No antigen is known for it. Some clones are missing from TCRdb's copy, which holds only in-frame ones; the method was immunoSEQ multiplex PCR. This table holds 14,000 to 15,000 clones, around 80% found once. The V and J genes are TRBV7-9 and TRBJ1-2; TRBD1 agrees at 9 bases. This TCR derives from a human donor with classical Hodgkin lymphoma. The input for sequencing was peripheral blood mononuclear cells (PBMCs), taken before the second cycle of nivolumab. CDR3 residues: CASSPGGARDRVPLYGYTF. CDR3 nucleotides: TGTGCCAGCAGCCCCGGTGGTGCGCGGGACAGGGTACCGCTCTATGGCTACACCTTC.